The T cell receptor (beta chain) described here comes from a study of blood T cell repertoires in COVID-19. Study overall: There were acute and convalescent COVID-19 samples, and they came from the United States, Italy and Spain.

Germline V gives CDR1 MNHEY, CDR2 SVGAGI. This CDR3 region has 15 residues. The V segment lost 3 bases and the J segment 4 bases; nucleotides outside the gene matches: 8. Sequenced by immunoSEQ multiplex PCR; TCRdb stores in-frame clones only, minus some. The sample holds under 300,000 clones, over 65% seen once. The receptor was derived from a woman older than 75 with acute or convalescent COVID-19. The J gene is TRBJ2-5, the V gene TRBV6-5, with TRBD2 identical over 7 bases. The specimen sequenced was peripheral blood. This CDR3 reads CASSYGRAFVETQYF. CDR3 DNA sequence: TGTGCCAGCAGTTATGGGAGGGCCTTTGTAGAGACCCAGTACTTC.